A selection of T cell receptor beta chains follows, all from one sample in a study of blood T cells in healthy people across ages. Using its own MiXCR run on the 5' RACE reads, TCRdb lists one record per CDR3 protein. Of a few hundred thousand distinct CDR3 sequences in the sample, around a quarter were seen once. The data were also submitted as part of a second study, on T cells of mothers and their children.

The source material was blood. Every receptor here comes from a boy aged 2-9 years in good health. Each CDR3 is given with its conserved first and last residue. The D gene is left open where the match is weak. Only some rows state a clone size, as once, few, many or a class for expanded clones.

>NA|NA|TRBJ2-1|TRBV5-1
CASSKTSNPYNEQFF
TGCGCCAGCAGTAAAACTAGTAACCCCTACAATGAGCAGTTCTTC
>NA|TRBD2|TRBJ2-1|TRBV20-1
CSASPSGISNEQFF
TGCAGTGCCTCGCCCAGCGGGATCTCCAATGAGCAGTTCTTC
>NA|TRBD2|TRBJ2-7|TRBV20-1
CSARDLRRGTIYEQYF
TGCAGTGCTAGAGATCTCCGTCGGGGGACTATCTACGAGCAGTACTTC
>NA|NA|TRBJ1-1|TRBV19
CASTAGIGTEAFF
TGTGCCAGTACAGCAGGGATAGGAACTGAAGCTTTCTTT
>NA|NA|TRBJ1-3|TRBV30
CAWSVGPGGVDTIYF
TGTGCCTGGAGTGTAGGACCCGGAGGTGTGGACACCATATATTTT
>NA|NA|TRBJ2-5|TRBV20-1
CSAQTAGETQYF
TGCAGTGCCCAGACGGCGGGGGAGACCCAGTACTTC
>few|TRBD2|TRBJ2-5|TRBV19
CASISSGTGTQYF
TGTGCCAGTATCAGTAGCGGGACCGGGACCCAGTACTTC
>NA|NA|TRBJ1-4|TRBV11-2
CASSLVRSNEKLFF
TGTGCCAGCAGCTTAGTTAGGTCGAATGAAAAACTGTTTTTT
>NA|NA|TRBJ2-7|TRBV29-1
CSVLSGTHYEQYF
TGCAGCGTCCTCTCCGGGACCCACTACGAGCAGTACTTC
>NA|NA|TRBJ2-7|TRBV27
CASSLSRGQTYEQYF
TGTGCCAGCAGTTTAAGTCGTGGGCAGACCTACGAGCAGTACTTC
>NA|NA|TRBJ1-5|TRBV4-3
CASSQGSGRNQPQHF
TGCGCCAGCAGCCAAGGAAGCGGGCGAAATCAGCCCCAGCATTTT
>few|NA|TRBJ1-1|TRBV25-1
CASSAHPGINTEAFF
TGTGCCAGCAGTGCACACCCGGGCATAAACACTGAAGCTTTCTTT
>few|TRBD2|TRBJ2-1|TRBV25-1
CASSGGGSSRNEQFF
TGTGCCAGCAGTGGGGGGGGGAGTAGTCGTAATGAGCAGTTCTTC
>many|TRBD1|TRBJ2-1|TRBV19
CASSIDHSHTGGEFF
TGTGCCAGTAGTATAGATCACTCCCACACAGGGGGCGAGTTCTTC
>NA|NA|TRBJ2-7|TRBV7-9
CASSPGGSGFSYEQYF
TGTGCCAGCAGCCCGGGTGGTAGCGGTTTCTCCTACGAGCAGTACTTC
>NA|TRBD2|TRBJ2-1|TRBV20-1
CSARRLAGDYDEQFF
TGCAGTGCTCGAAGACTAGCGGGGGACTACGATGAGCAGTTCTTC
>few|NA|TRBJ2-1|TRBV14
CASSSIPLVNEQFF
TGTGCCAGCAGCTCCATCCCGTTAGTAAATGAGCAGTTCTTC
>few|TRBD2|TRBJ2-3|TRBV9
CASSGTGTSGTDTQYF
TGTGCCAGCAGCGGGACCGGGACTAGCGGCACAGATACGCAGTATTTT
>NA|TRBD2|TRBJ2-3|TRBV12-3/TRBV12-4
CASSLSALAGGSSYF
TGTGCCAGCAGTTTATCCGCCTTAGCGGGAGGCTCCAGTTATTTT
>NA|TRBD2|TRBJ2-5|TRBV2
CASSVAGAQETQYF
TGTGCCAGCAGTGTAGCGGGGGCCCAAGAGACCCAGTACTTC
>NA|NA|TRBJ2-7|TRBV28
CASSFLGVSREQYF
TGTGCCAGCAGTTTCCTCGGGGTCTCACGGGAGCAGTACTTC
>few|TRBD2|TRBJ2-7|TRBV2
CASRTGLAGADEQYF
TGTGCCAGCAGAACGGGACTAGCGGGAGCCGACGAGCAGTACTTC
>NA|NA|TRBJ2-4|TRBV6-5
CANSYDVGELDIQYF
TGTGCCAACAGTTACGATGTGGGGGAACTGGACATTCAGTACTTC
>few|NA|TRBJ2-5|TRBV6-2/TRBV6-3
CASTLPTAGETQYF
TGTGCCAGCACACTACCCACGGCGGGAGAGACCCAGTACTTC
>NA|NA|TRBJ2-4|TRBV9
CASNLEEGIQYF
TGTGCCAGCAACTTAGAGGAGGGGATTCAGTACTTC
>few|TRBD1|TRBJ2-6|TRBV9
CASSPRGRGLTGANVLTF
TGTGCCAGCAGCCCCCGAGGCAGGGGGCTGACTGGGGCCAACGTCCTGACTTTC
>NA|TRBD2|TRBJ2-1|TRBV11-2
CASSSFLRGGESYNEQFF
TGTGCCAGCAGCTCATTTCTCCGTGGGGGGGAGTCCTACAATGAGCAGTTCTTC
>NA|TRBD2|TRBJ2-7|TRBV7-8
CASSLFRGGPEQYF
TGTGCCAGCAGCTTATTTCGGGGGGGCCCCGAGCAGTACTTC
>NA|TRBD1|TRBJ2-2|TRBV20-1
CSARDGTGSFGGELFF
TGCAGTGCTAGAGATGGGACAGGGAGTTTTGGCGGGGAGCTGTTTTTT
>NA|NA|TRBJ1-2|TRBV28
CASSLWWFSGNDGYTF
TGTGCCAGCAGTTTATGGTGGTTTTCGGGCAACGATGGCTACACCTTC
>few|NA|TRBJ2-2|TRBV6-1
CASRASPLSGTGELFF
TGTGCCAGCAGAGCTAGCCCTCTGTCGGGAACCGGGGAGCTGTTTTTT
>few|NA|TRBJ1-2|TRBV30
CAWRARYGYTF
TGTGCCTGGAGGGCCCGCTATGGCTACACCTTC
>few|NA|TRBJ2-2|TRBV29-1
CSGRLPFGGELFF
TGCAGCGGCAGACTGCCATTCGGCGGGGAGCTGTTTTTT
>NA|TRBD1|TRBJ2-5|TRBV5-1
CASSLTGGGQYF
TGCGCCAGCAGCTTAACAGGGGGCGGCCAGTACTTC
>NA|NA|TRBJ1-2|TRBV7-2
CASSPRRGGNYGYTF
TGTGCCAGCAGCCCGAGACGGGGGGGGAACTATGGCTACACCTTC
>NA|NA|TRBJ2-1|TRBV12-3/TRBV12-4
CASSSSPQAEQFF
TGTGCCAGCAGTTCGAGCCCCCAGGCCGAGCAGTTCTTC
>NA|TRBD2|TRBJ2-5|TRBV6-2/TRBV6-3
CASSYDTGTSGSMLEETQYF
TGTGCCAGCAGTTACGACACCGGGACTAGCGGGAGTATGTTGGAAGAGACCCAGTACTTC
>NA|NA|TRBJ2-2|TRBV13
CASSLGEPGELFF
TGTGCCAGCAGCTTGGGGGAACCCGGGGAGCTGTTTTTT
>NA|TRBD1|TRBJ2-2|TRBV29-1
CSVDRDRGRGELFF
TGCAGCGTTGACAGGGACAGGGGGCGCGGGGAGCTGTTTTTT
>once|NA|TRBJ2-2|TRBV4-2
CASSQGRSEGGELFF
TGTGCCAGCAGCCAAGGCAGATCTGAGGGCGGGGAGCTGTTTTTT
>NA|TRBD1|TRBJ2-7|TRBV29-1
CSVDQGDRVDEQYF
TGCAGCGTTGACCAGGGGGACAGGGTTGACGAGCAGTACTTC
>few|NA|TRBJ2-5|TRBV3-1
CASSQPLLVRTQYF
TGTGCCAGCAGCCAACCTTTACTAGTCCGGACCCAGTACTTC
>NA|NA|TRBJ2-7|TRBV20-1
CSARAEEGYEQYF
TGCAGTGCTAGAGCGGAGGAAGGCTACGAGCAGTACTTC
>NA|NA|TRBJ1-6|TRBV7-9
CASSSLGDDNSPLHF
TGTGCCAGCAGCTCCTTAGGGGATGATAATTCACCCCTCCACTTT
>NA|TRBD2|TRBJ2-5|TRBV27
CASSSWTSGVQETQYF
TGTGCCAGCAGTTCCTGGACTAGCGGGGTCCAAGAGACCCAGTACTTC